The source of this TCR beta chain is a study of lymphopenia after photon versus proton radiotherapy. Study-wide results and caveats: After lymphocyte nadir, photon-treated repertoires showed oligoclonal expansion, especially CD8+ Temra. Photon-treated patients lost naive T cells and TCR diversity; proton-treated stayed stable.

Assay: immunoSEQ multiplex PCR; the TCRdb copy retains only in-frame clones and omits some. The data show roughly 58,000 clones, around 87% seen once. Points on this clone: Its antigen is unknown.

This CDR3 spans 17 amino acids. Per germline, CDR1 LGHNA and CDR2 YSLEER. V trimming: 5 bases; J trimming: 1 base; junction bases outside the gene matches: 13. The receptor's source is a man older than 75 with esophageal cancer. The chain has TRBV4-3 and TRBJ1-1; 7 nucleotides agree with TRBD1. The sample in question was peripheral blood, obtained from a patient treated with proton-based radiotherapy. The CDR3 DNA reads TGCGCCAGCAGCACTGTGGGGGCAGGGGGGAGGAACACTGAAGCTTTCTTT. Its translation is CASSTVGAGGRNTEAFF.